The 10 T cell receptor beta chains reported below all come from one sample, sequenced in a study of blood T cell repertoires in COVID-19. The assay was immunoSEQ multiplex PCR, and TCRdb's table has in-frame clones only and misses some. This table holds under 40,000 clones, more than 70% found once. Sequencing input: peripheral blood. The receptors shown here come from a man between 70 and 80 years old with active COVID-19.

There are a few counts of this clone. The chain uses TRBV19 and TRBJ2-7; 10 positions match TRBD1. J lost 2 bases, V lost 5 bases, and 3 bases had no gene match. This CDR3 has 14 residues. CDR1 is LNHDA and CDR2 is SQIVND in the germline V gene (reference sequence). DNA for the CDR3: TGTGCCAGTAGTTTAGGGACAGGGGCCTACGAGCAGTACTTC. It encodes CASSLGTGAYEQYF.

The chain joins TRBV28 to TRBJ1-5; no definite D call. The CDR3 covers 14 residues. The V gene lost 6 bases and the J gene lost 0 bases, with 9 bases spanning the gap. Germline V gives CDR1 MDHEN, CDR2 SYDVKM. The CDR3 loop is CASRPTASNQPQHF. CDR3 DNA sequence: TGTGCCAGCAGACCGACTGCTAGCAATCAGCCCCAGCATTTT.

This chain links TRBV4-3 with TRBJ2-2; D is perhaps TRBD1 (6 bases). The CDR3 totals 14 residues. Germline V gene sequence: CDR1 LGHNA, CDR2 YSLEER. V was cut by 4 bases and J by 4 bases, with 10 bases left in between. CDR3 in DNA: TGCGCCAGCAGCCCGCAGGGGTTCACCGGGGAGCTGTTTTTT. As protein: CASSPQGFTGELFF.

The CDR3 is CASSFGQGIQPQHF. CDR3 nucleotides: TGCGCCAGCAGCTTCGGACAGGGGATCCAGCCCCAGCATTTT. The genes are TRBV5-1 and TRBJ1-5; 9 bases are a match to TRBD1. Germline CDR1 and CDR2: SGHRS and YFSETQ. The V segment lost 2 bases and the J segment 7 bases; nucleotides outside the gene matches: 4. The CDR3 is made up of 14 amino acids. Complete variable domain (other parts from reference TRBV5-1 and TRBJ1-5): KAGVTQTPRYLIKTRGQQVTLSCSPISGHRSVSWYQQTPGQGLQFLFEYFSETQRNKGNFPGRFSGRQFSNSRSEMNVSTLELGDSALYLCASSFGQGIQPQHFGDGTRLSIL.

The J gene is TRBJ1-1, the V gene TRBV23-1, with D unclear. TRBV23-1 is an open reading frame, and its role is uncertain. The CDR3 extends over 14 amino acids. V lost 3 bases and J 1 base, leaving 9 bases between the germline ends. CDR3 sequence reads: CASSHPRQNTEAFF. CDR3 sequence (DNA): TGCGCCAGCAGTCACCCCAGACAGAACACTGAAGCTTTCTTT.

CDR3 sequence reads: CASRTSGQYEQYF. CDR3 bases: TGTGCCAGCAGAACTAGCGGGCAATACGAGCAGTACTTC. V gene TRBV6-5 combines with J gene TRBJ2-7, with TRBD2 identical over 9 bases. Germline V lookup: CDR1 MNHEY, CDR2 SVGAGI. With 6 bases clipped from V and 4 bases from J, the junction kept 4 bases outside the gene matches. CDR3 length equals 13 residues.

CDR3 sequence: CASRTPGGAYEQYF. CDR3 DNA: TGTGCCAGCAGAACCCCGGGCGGGGCCTACGAGCAGTACTTC. The V call is TRBV28, the J call TRBJ2-7; possibly TRBD2 for D (6 bases). Germline V lookup: CDR1 MDHEN, CDR2 SYDVKM. The CDR3 consists of 14 residues. Trimming took off 6 bases at V and 2 bases at J, with 14 bases between the two ends.

Only one count was recorded for this clone. The V call is TRBV29-1, the J call TRBJ2-7; D is perhaps TRBD2 (6 bases). Trimming stripped 2 bases from V and 3 bases from J, with 8 bases between. Per the germline V gene, CDR1 is SQVTM and CDR2 is ANQGSEA. This CDR3 contains 12 residues. The CDR3 DNA reads TGCAGCGTTGAAACTAGCAACTACGAGCAGTACTTC. The encoded protein is CSVETSNYEQYF.

The chain recombines TRBV24-1 with TRBJ2-1; 8 bases match TRBD2. V shed 2 bases and J 6 bases; nucleotides not matched to a gene: 8. CDR1 and CDR2 from the germline V gene are KGHDR and SFDVKD. This CDR3 is 16 amino acids long. The CDR3 DNA is TGTGCCACCAGTGATTCCCGGGGGGGTGTGGGCAATGAGCAGTTCTTC. It is translated as CATSDSRGGVGNEQFF.

The count of this clone is one. J is TRBJ2-2 and V is TRBV25-1, with TRBD1 as a possible D gene (5 bases). Trimming took off 5 bases at V and 0 bases at J, with 19 bases between the two ends. Germline V lookup: CDR1 MGHDK, CDR2 SYGVNS. This CDR3 is built from 18 residues. The CDR3 here is CASSKSGFLSANTGELFF. The CDR3 bases are TGTGCCAGCAGTAAATCAGGGTTCCTAAGTGCGAACACCGGGGAGCTGTTTTTT. The complete variable domain, with remaining parts taken from reference TRBV25-1 and TRBJ2-2, reads EADIYQTPRYLVIGTGKKITLECSQTMGHDKMYWYQQDPGMELHLIHYSYGVNSTEKGDLSSESTVSRIRTEHFPLTLESARPSHTSQYLCASSKSGFLSANTGELFFGEGSRLTVL.